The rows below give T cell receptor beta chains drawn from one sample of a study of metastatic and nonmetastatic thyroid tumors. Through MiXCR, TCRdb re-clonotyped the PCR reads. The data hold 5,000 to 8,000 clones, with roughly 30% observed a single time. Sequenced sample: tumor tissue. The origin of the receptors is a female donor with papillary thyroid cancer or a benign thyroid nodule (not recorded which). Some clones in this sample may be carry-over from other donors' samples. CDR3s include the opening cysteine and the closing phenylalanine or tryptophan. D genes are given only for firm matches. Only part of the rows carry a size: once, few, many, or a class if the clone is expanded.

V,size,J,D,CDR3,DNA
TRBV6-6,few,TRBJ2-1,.,CASSYGLVNEQFF,TGTGCCAGCAGTTACGGTCTTGTCAATGAGCAGTTCTTC
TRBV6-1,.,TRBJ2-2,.,CAISEPPGWELFF,TGTGCCATAAGTGAACCCCCAGGCTGGGAGCTGTTTTTT
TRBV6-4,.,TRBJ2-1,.,CASSEVAGRGDDEQFF,TGTGCCAGCAGTGAGGTCGCGGGGAGAGGAGACGATGAGCAGTTCTTC
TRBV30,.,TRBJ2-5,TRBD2,CAWSEASGSKTQYF,TGTGCCTGGAGTGAGGCTAGCGGGAGTAAGACCCAGTACTTC
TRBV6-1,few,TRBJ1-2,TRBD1,CASSPGTDLYGYTF,TGTGCCAGCAGTCCTGGGACAGACTTATATGGCTACACCTTC
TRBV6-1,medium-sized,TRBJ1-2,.,CASSEYTNYGYTF,TGTGCCAGCAGTGAATACACCAACTATGGCTACACCTTC
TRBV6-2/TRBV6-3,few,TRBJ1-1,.,CASSYRGGHTEAFF,TGTGCCAGCAGTTACCGCGGCGGGCACACTGAAGCTTTCTTT
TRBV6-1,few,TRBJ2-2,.,CASRPPSGVNTGDLFF,TGTGCCAGCAGACCCCCATCCGGGGTGAACACCGGGGATCTGTTTTTT
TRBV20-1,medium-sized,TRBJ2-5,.,CSARLQETQYF,TGCAGTGCCAGACTGCAAGAGACCCAGTACTTC
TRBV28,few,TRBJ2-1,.,CASSLGGRGNEQFF,TGTGCCAGCAGTTTAGGGGGACGGGGGAATGAGCAGTTCTTC
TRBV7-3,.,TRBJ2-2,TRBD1,CASSPGGANGELFF,TGTGCCAGCAGTCCAGGGGGCGCAAACGGGGAGCTGTTTTTT
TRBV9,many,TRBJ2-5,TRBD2,CASSVALAGGPETQYF,TGTGCCAGCAGCGTAGCACTGGCGGGAGGGCCAGAGACCCAGTACTTC
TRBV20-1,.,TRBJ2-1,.,CSASSHFLSSYDEQFF,TGCAGTGCTAGTAGTCATTTCTTGAGCTCCTACGATGAGCAGTTCTTC
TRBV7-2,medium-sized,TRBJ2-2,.,CASSSAGAGWPGELFF,TGTGCCAGCAGCTCTGCGGGCGCAGGGTGGCCCGGGGAGCTGTTTTTT
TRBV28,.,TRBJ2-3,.,CASLYLSADTQYF,TGTGCCAGCCTATACCTAAGCGCAGATACGCAGTATTTT
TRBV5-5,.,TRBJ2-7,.,CASSPPRGGGHEQYF,TGTGCCAGCAGCCCCCCTAGGGGGGGGGGACACGAGCAGTACTTC
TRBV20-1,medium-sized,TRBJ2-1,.,CSARVSQFANEQFF,TGCAGTGCTAGAGTCAGTCAATTCGCCAATGAGCAGTTCTTC
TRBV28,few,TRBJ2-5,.,CASSLYGETQYF,TGTGCCAGCAGTTTATACGGGGAGACCCAGTACTTC
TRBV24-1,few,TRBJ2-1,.,CATSRGAGRYNEQFF,TGTGCCACCAGTCGAGGGGCAGGACGTTACAATGAGCAGTTCTTC
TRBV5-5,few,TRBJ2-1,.,CASSLSRANNEQFF,TGTGCCAGCAGCTTGTCCAGGGCGAACAATGAGCAGTTCTTC
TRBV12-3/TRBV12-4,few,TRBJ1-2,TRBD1,CASSPTGESGYTF,TGTGCCAGCAGTCCAACAGGGGAGAGTGGCTACACCTTC
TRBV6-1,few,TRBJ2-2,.,CASSDHSTSDTGELFF,TGTGCCAGCAGTGACCACAGCACCTCGGACACCGGGGAGCTGTTTTTT
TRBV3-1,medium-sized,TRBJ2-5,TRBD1,CASSQGQGPRGTQYF,TGTGCCAGCAGCCAGGGACAGGGGCCTCGGGGGACCCAGTACTTC
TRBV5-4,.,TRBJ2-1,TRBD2,CASSLRGGPINEQFF,TGTGCCAGCAGCTTACGGGGGGGCCCGATCAATGAGCAGTTCTTC
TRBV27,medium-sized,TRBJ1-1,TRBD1,CASKRQGGTEAFF,TGTGCCAGCAAGAGACAGGGCGGCACTGAAGCTTTCTTT
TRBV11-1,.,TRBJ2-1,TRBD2,CASSPTSGVTSYNEQFF,TGTGCCAGCAGTCCGACTAGCGGGGTTACCTCCTACAATGAGCAGTTCTTC
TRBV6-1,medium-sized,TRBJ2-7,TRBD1,CASKRTGRSYEQYF,TGTGCCAGCAAGAGGACAGGGAGGTCCTACGAGCAGTACTTC
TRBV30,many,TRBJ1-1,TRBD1,CAWSGYTGGETEAFF,TGTGCCTGGAGTGGATATACAGGGGGCGAGACTGAAGCTTTCTTT
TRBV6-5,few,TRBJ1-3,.,CASSYQGGNSGNTIYF,TGTGCCAGCAGTTACCAGGGAGGGAACTCTGGAAACACCATATATTTT
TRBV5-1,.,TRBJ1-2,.,CASSLGQGRDNGYTF,TGCGCCAGCAGCTTAGGGCAGGGGCGAGATAATGGCTACACCTTC
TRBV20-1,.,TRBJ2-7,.,CSASGPGLSSYEQYF,TGCAGTGCTAGCGGTCCGGGACTCAGCTCCTACGAGCAGTACTTC
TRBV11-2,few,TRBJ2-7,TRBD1,CASSSRQGWEQYF,TGTGCCAGCAGCTCCCGACAGGGGTGGGAGCAGTACTTC
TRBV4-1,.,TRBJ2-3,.,CASSQESGGVPTADTLYF,TGCGCCAGCAGCCAAGAAAGTGGCGGAGTGCCGACCGCAGATACGCTGTATTTT
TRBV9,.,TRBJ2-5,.,CASSAGEVETQYF,TGTGCCAGCAGCGCGGGGGAGGTGGAGACCCAGTACTTC
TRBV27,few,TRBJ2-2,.,CASSLSIGGTGELFF,TGTGCCAGCAGTTTATCGATAGGGGGCACCGGGGAGCTGTTTTTT
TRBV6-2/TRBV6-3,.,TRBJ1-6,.,CASTEGSPLHF,TGTGCCAGCACCGAGGGGTCACCCCTCCACTTT
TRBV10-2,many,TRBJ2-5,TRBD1,CASSEPGTGQETQYF,TGCGCCAGCAGTGAGCCGGGGACAGGGCAAGAGACCCAGTACTTC
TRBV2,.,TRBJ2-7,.,CASRESYYEQYF,TGTGCCAGCAGAGAGTCATACTACGAGCAGTACTTC
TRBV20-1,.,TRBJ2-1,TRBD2,CSASLRWREGRNEQFF,TGCAGTGCTTCATTAAGATGGCGGGAGGGTCGGAATGAGCAGTTCTTC
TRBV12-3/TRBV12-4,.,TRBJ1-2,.,CASSLRRQSNGYTF,TGTGCAAGCAGTTTAAGGCGGCAGTCGAATGGCTACACCTTC
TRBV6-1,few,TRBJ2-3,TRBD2,CASSESLAGGDTQYF,TGTGCCAGCAGTGAATCGTTAGCGGGAGGAGATACGCAGTATTTT